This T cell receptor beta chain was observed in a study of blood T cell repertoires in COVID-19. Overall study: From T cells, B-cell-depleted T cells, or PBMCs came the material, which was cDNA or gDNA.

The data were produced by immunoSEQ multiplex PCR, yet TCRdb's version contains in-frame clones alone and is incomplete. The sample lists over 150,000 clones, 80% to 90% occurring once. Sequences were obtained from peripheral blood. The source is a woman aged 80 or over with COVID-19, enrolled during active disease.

The CDR3 region has the DNA TGTGCCAGCAGCATCGGACAGGGGGGCTCTGGAAACACCATATATTTT. Translation: CASSIGQGGSGNTIYF. This chain connects TRBV5-6 to TRBJ1-3; 10 nucleotides agree with TRBD1. CDR3 size: 16 residues. Germline loops: CDR1 SGHDT, CDR2 YYEEEE. V trimming: 4 bases; J trimming: 0 bases; junction bases outside the gene matches: 4.